The 22 T cell receptor beta chains below come from one sample, sequenced in a study of cytomegalovirus exposure and HLA in healthy donors. This PCR relied on a set of 60 Vbeta primers and 13 Jbeta primers. Generated by immunoSEQ multiplex PCR, the TCRdb table keeps only in-frame clones and is missing some. This sample has around 100,000 clones; approximately 60% occur once, and the top ten carry 2.2%. Input material: PBMCs. These receptor sequences come from a woman in her 30s in good health and CMV-seronegative.

As DNA, the CDR3 is TGTGCCAGCAGCTTGTCTTCAGGGGGAGGAGATACGCAGTATTTT. Translating it yields CASSLSSGGGDTQYF. The rearrangement links TRBV5-8 to TRBJ2-3, with D tentatively TRBD1 (7 bases). CDR3 length: 15 amino acids. Trimming stripped 1 base from V and 5 bases from J, with 14 bases between. CDR1 SGHTS and CDR2 YDEGEE come from the germline V gene.

The DNA of the CDR3 is TGTGCCAGCAGCCCCCAGTTGACAGGGTTGGCCGGGGAGCTGTTTTTT. It specifies CASSPQLTGLAGELFF. The gene calls are TRBV5-6 and TRBJ2-2; 7 nucleotides agree with TRBD1. This CDR3 has 16 residues. CDR1 and CDR2 from the germline V gene are SGHDT and YYEEEE. V shed 4 bases and J 6 bases; nucleotides not matched to a gene: 12.

The V gene is TRBV7-8, the J gene TRBJ2-7; D possibly corresponds to TRBD2 (6 bases). Between the trimmed V and J ends, which lost 1 base and 0 bases, there was a span of 16 bases. CDR1 is SGHVS, CDR2 FQNEAQ, per germline. The CDR3 spans 17 residues. CDR3 loop: CASSLEAGTSSSYEQYF. Here the CDR3 DNA reads TGTGCCAGCAGCTTAGAGGCCGGGACTTCAAGCTCCTACGAGCAGTACTTC.

This clone turned up a few times. The genes are TRBV11-3 and TRBJ2-3; D uncertain. Per germline, CDR1 SGHNT and CDR2 YENEEA. The CDR3 runs to 13 residues. Trimming cost V 5 bases and J 0 bases, with 6 bases left between them. CDR3: CASSPSSTDTQYF. The CDR3 DNA reads TGTGCCAGCAGCCCGTCTAGCACAGATACGCAGTATTTT.

The genes are TRBV23-1 and TRBJ2-7; 9 positions agree with TRBD2. TRBV23-1 is an ORF; its function is uncertain. The trim removed 3 bases at V and 1 base at J, leaving 4 bases unmatched. This CDR3 is built from 15 residues. CDR3: CASSHGSGSSYEQYF. CDR3 sequence (DNA): TGCGCCAGCAGTCATGGTAGCGGGAGTTCCTACGAGCAGTACTTC.

This rearrangement joins TRBV13 to TRBJ2-7; 11 bases match TRBD2. CDR1 is PRHDT, CDR2 FYEKMQ, per germline (reference sequence). Trimming took 4 bases from V and 5 from J; bases not matched to a gene: 16. The CDR3 length is 18 residues. The CDR3 DNA reads as TGTGCCAGCAGCTCGAGACTAGCGGGATGGGAAGGGCTTCACGAGCAGTACTTC. Translating it yields CASSSRLAGWEGLHEQYF.

The genes are TRBV4-3 and TRBJ1-1; TRBD1 aligns across 9 bases. Germline CDR1 is LGHNA and CDR2 is YSLEER. This CDR3 comprises 15 residues. Germline trimming cut 2 bases from V and 1 base from J; bases unmatched to any gene: 2. This CDR3 is CASSQWTGENTEAFF. DNA of the CDR3: TGCGCCAGCAGCCAATGGACAGGGGAGAACACTGAAGCTTTCTTT.

The chain has TRBV9 and TRBJ2-1, with 10 bases fitting TRBD2. CDR3 size: 14 residues. Germline V gene lookup returns CDR1 SGDLS and CDR2 YYNGEE. The J segment lost 0 bases and the V segment lost 6 bases, leaving 0 bases of the junction unmatched. CDR3 sequence (DNA): TGTGCCAGCACTAGCGGGGGCTCCTACAATGAGCAGTTCTTC. Protein: CASTSGGSYNEQFF. Looking up the rest from reference TRBV9 and TRBJ2-1 gives the full variable domain: DSGVTQTPKHLITATGQRVTLRCSPRSGDLSVYWYQQSLDQGLQFLIQYYNGEERAKGNILERFSAQQFPDLHSELNLSSLELGDSALYFCASTSGGSYNEQFFGPGTRLTVL.

This clone has just a few counts. The chain is built from TRBV6-1 and TRBJ1-6, with D possibly matching TRBD1 (6 bases). Germline CDR1 reads MNHNS; CDR2 reads SASEGT. The CDR3 is 13 amino acids. V dropped 9 bases and J dropped 5 bases, with 11 bases sitting between them. The CDR3 DNA reads TGTGCCAGTAGGACAGCCGATAATTCACCCCTCCACTTT. This sequence encodes CASRTADNSPLHF.

This clone was counted between two and nine times. This chain uses TRBV9 with TRBJ2-3, with TRBD2 matching over 9 bases. V gave up 2 bases and J gave up 2 bases; unmatched junction bases: 3. This CDR3 has 15 residues. Germline V gene data show CDR1 as SGDLS and CDR2 as YYNGEE. CDR3 bases: TGTGCCAGCAGCGTCGGACTAGCGAACACAGATACGCAGTATTTT. Encoded protein: CASSVGLANTDTQYF.

This rearrangement joins TRBV5-5 to TRBJ1-1; 9 bases are a match to TRBD1. The CDR3 is made up of 16 amino acids. V dropped 3 bases and J dropped 1; count of bases not matched to a gene: 7. Germline V gene sequence: CDR1 SGHKS, CDR2 YYEKEE (reference sequence). The CDR3, as DNA: TGTGCCAGCAGCTCCCCGGTGGGACAGGGGAACACTGAAGCTTTCTTT. Protein: CASSSPVGQGNTEAFF.

The chain employs TRBV15 and TRBJ2-3; 10 nucleotides match TRBD1. This CDR3 contains 18 residues. With 0 bases clipped from V and 1 base from J, the junction kept 7 bases outside the gene matches. Germline CDR1 and CDR2: LNHNV and YYDKDF (reference sequence). CDR3 amino acids: CATSRDGLGTGGTDTQYF. CDR3 coding DNA: TGTGCCACCAGCAGAGATGGTTTGGGGACAGGGGGCACAGATACGCAGTATTTT. Filled out from reference TRBV15 and TRBJ2-3, the complete variable domain reads DAMVIQNPRYQVTQFGKPVTLSCSQTLNHNVMYWYQQKSSQAPKLLFHYYDKDFNNEADTPDNFQSRRPNTSFCFLDIRSPGLGDTAMYLCATSRDGLGTGGTDTQYFGPGTRLTVL.

This clone was recorded once. The rearrangement uses TRBV9 and TRBJ2-7; TRBD2 aligns across 11 bases. The J segment lost 2 bases and the V segment lost 5 bases, leaving 9 bases of the junction unmatched. Germline V gives CDR1 SGDLS, CDR2 YYNGEE. The CDR3 is made up of 16 amino acids. CDR3 in amino acids: CASSVTSGSFTYEQYF. CDR3 DNA sequence: TGTGCCAGCAGTGTAACTAGCGGGAGTTTCACCTACGAGCAGTACTTC. The full variable domain, with the rest looked up from reference TRBV9 and TRBJ2-7, is DSGVTQTPKHLITATGQRVTLRCSPRSGDLSVYWYQQSLDQGLQFLIQYYNGEERAKGNILERFSAQQFPDLHSELNLSSLELGDSALYFCASSVTSGSFTYEQYFGPGTRLTVT.

The V and J genes are TRBV2 and TRBJ2-1, with D perhaps matching TRBD2 (6 bases). Trimming left V 3 bases short and J 3 bases short, with 15 bases between. This CDR3 contains 16 residues. Germline V CDR1 and CDR2: SNHLY, FYNNEI. Here the CDR3 reads CASSDGRGSVYNEQFF. The DNA of the CDR3 is TGTGCCAGCAGTGACGGGCGGGGTAGCGTCTACAATGAGCAGTTCTTC.

The chain combines TRBV5-6 with TRBJ2-1; 7 nucleotides agree with TRBD2. The CDR3 is 18 amino acids. Germline V gives CDR1 SGHDT, CDR2 YYEEEE. V shed 4 bases and J 2 bases; nucleotides not matched to a gene: 15. CDR3 DNA: TGTGCCAGCAGCCCGCAGGACGTCGCGGGAGTTCCCTACAATGAGCAGTTCTTC. This encodes CASSPQDVAGVPYNEQFF. Together with reference TRBV5-6 and TRBJ2-1, the CDR3 gives the full variable domain: DAGVTQSPTHLIKTRGQQVTLRCSPKSGHDTVSWYQQALGQGPQFIFQYYEEEERQRGNFPDRFSGHQFPNYSSELNVNALLLGDSALYLCASSPQDVAGVPYNEQFFGPGTRLTVL.

This clone was picked up a small number of times. The V gene is TRBV5-1, the J gene TRBJ2-3, with 7 nucleotides matching TRBD1. The CDR3 is 16 amino acids. Germline trimming cut 2 bases from V and 2 bases from J; bases unmatched to any gene: 8. Germline V gene sequence: CDR1 SGHRS, CDR2 YFSETQ. The CDR3 region has the DNA TGCGCCAGCAGCTTCGACAGGGCCCGATTCACAGATACGCAGTATTTT. Translating gives CASSFDRARFTDTQYF.

This chain connects TRBV13 to TRBJ2-2; D might be TRBD2 (5 bases). Germline V gene data show CDR1 as PRHDT and CDR2 as FYEKMQ (reference sequence). Between the trimmed V and J ends, which lost 7 bases and 4 bases, there was a span of 16 bases. This CDR3 has 15 residues. CDR3 region: CASTEEGGSTGELFF. CDR3 in DNA: TGTGCCAGCACCGAAGAAGGTGGGAGCACCGGGGAGCTGTTTTTT.

The chain has TRBV6-5 and TRBJ1-2, with TRBD1 matching over 7 bases. CDR1 and CDR2 from the germline V gene are MNHEY and SVGAGI. The junction had 3 bases not matched to a gene; V was cut back by 6 bases and J by 2 bases. The CDR3 spans 13 residues. CDR3 DNA sequence: TGTGCCAGCAGCCGGGACAGCAACTATGGCTACACCTTC. Translating it yields CASSRDSNYGYTF.

Turning to this clone: Other nucleotide sequences from this sample produce the same CDR3. The CDR3 nucleotides read TGTGCCAGCAGTTTATCGGGGTTATACGAGCAGTACTTC. Protein sequence: CASSLSGLYEQYF. The V call is TRBV28, the J call TRBJ2-7; TRBD2 is a possible D gene (5 bases). Trimming removed 1 base at V and 4 bases at J, with 8 bases between. The germline gives CDR1 MDHEN, CDR2 SYDVKM. The CDR3 sequence is 13 residues long.

This clone was seen a few times. The J gene is TRBJ2-1, the V gene TRBV7-9, with D possibly being TRBD2 (5 bases). Germline V CDR1 and CDR2: SEHNR, FQNEAQ (reference sequence). The CDR3 contains 12 residues. Trimming removed 5 bases from V and 15 bases from J, with 17 bases in between. This CDR3 reads CASSGLATGLFF. The CDR3 DNA sequence: TGTGCCAGCAGCGGCCTAGCAACCGGTCTGTTCTTC.

The V and J genes are TRBV19 and TRBJ2-7; 11 bases line up with TRBD2. Germline V gene data show CDR1 as LNHDA and CDR2 as SQIVND (reference sequence). After removal of 6 bases from V and 0 bases from J, the junction contained 4 bases not matched to a gene. The CDR3 is 15 amino acids. CDR3 bases: TGTGCCAGTAGACGTACTAGCGGGAGCTCCTACGAGCAGTACTTC. It codes for CASRRTSGSSYEQYF.

The chain couples TRBV28 to TRBJ1-5; 7 positions agree with TRBD1. This CDR3 is built from 15 residues. CDR1 is MDHEN and CDR2 is SYDVKM in the germline V gene. After removal of 7 bases from V and 3 bases from J, the junction contained 9 bases not matched to a gene. The DNA of the CDR3 is TGTGCCAGCAAGACAGGGTATCTAAACAATCAGCCCCAGCATTTT. Its translation is CASKTGYLNNQPQHF.